The 14 T cell receptor beta chains below were found in one sample sequenced in a study of T cell clonotyping in hematopoietic cell transplantation. Profiled with immunoSEQ multiplex PCR; TCRdb holds only in-frame clones, not every one. The sample has 30,000 to 40,000 clones, over 85% seen once. The time point denotes: recipient sample about 28 days before transplant, after cytoreduction. This specimen was peripheral blood mononuclear cells, taken before stem cell transplant. Every receptor here comes from a man in his forties with chronic myeloid leukemia. Some clones in this sample may be carry-over from other donors' samples.

The chain carries TRBV4-3 and TRBJ1-1; D not resolved. The CDR3 is made up of 18 amino acids. The germline gives CDR1 LGHNA, CDR2 YSLEER. V was cut by 1 base and J by 0 bases, with 18 bases left in between. DNA of the CDR3: TGCGCCAGCAGCCAAGGGTTGAGTCCGGGTACTATGAACACTGAAGCTTTCTTT. Translated, it gives CASSQGLSPGTMNTEAFF.

The J gene is TRBJ1-4, the V gene TRBV6-5, with 7 bases that match TRBD1. The J segment lost 7 bases and the V segment lost 5 bases, leaving 7 bases of the junction unmatched. The CDR3 totals 14 residues. The germline V gene encodes CDR1 MNHEY and CDR2 SVGAGI. The CDR3 protein is CASSGMQGGEKLFF. As DNA, the CDR3 is TGTGCCAGCAGTGGGATGCAGGGGGGTGAAAAACTGTTTTTT.

The genes are TRBV28 and TRBJ2-2; D not certain. The germline V gene has CDR1 MDHEN and CDR2 SYDVKM. V shed 1 base and J shed 1 base, with 10 bases lying between them. The CDR3 is 16 residues long. CDR3 in amino acids: CASSLFTHWNTGELFF. The CDR3 DNA sequence: TGTGCCAGCAGTTTATTTACCCACTGGAACACCGGGGAGCTGTTTTTT. The full variable domain, rest sourced from reference TRBV28 and TRBJ2-2, is DVKVTQSSRYLVKRTGEKVFLECVQDMDHENMFWYRQDPGLGLRLIYFSYDVKMKEKGDIPEGYSVSREKKERFSLILESASTNQTSMYLCASSLFTHWNTGELFFGEGSRLTVL.

The chain recombines TRBV19 with TRBJ1-1; weak D call: TRBD1 (5 bases). The CDR3 has 14 amino acids. Trimming removed 6 bases from V and 1 base from J, with 12 bases in between. The germline V gene has CDR1 LNHDA and CDR2 SQIVND (reference sequence). CDR3 DNA sequence: TGTGCCAGTAGCCTCGACAGTGCGAACACTGAAGCTTTCTTT. Amino acids: CASSLDSANTEAFF.

The chain employs TRBV7-6 and TRBJ2-1, with 10 positions matching TRBD2. With V trimmed by 5 bases and J by 4 bases, 5 bases remained unmatched. This CDR3 is 15 amino acids long. Germline V gene lookup returns CDR1 SGHVS and CDR2 FNYEAQ. CDR3 nucleotides: TGTGCCAGCAGCCTCACTAGCGGGGAATACAATGAGCAGTTCTTC. Its protein is CASSLTSGEYNEQFF.

This sequence joins TRBV25-1 and TRBJ1-2; D call uncertain. Looked up from germline, CDR1 is MGHDK and CDR2 is SYGVNS. Trimming shortened V by 2 bases and J by 7 bases, and 17 bases separated the two germline ends. The CDR3 loop spans 15 amino acids. Here the CDR3 reads CASSEVGKRGAGYTF. DNA of the CDR3: TGTGCCAGCAGTGAAGTGGGGAAACGAGGAGCTGGCTACACCTTC.

The table lists this clone with a count of one. One end of the junction fails to match germline, which may point to a read error. The chain carries TRBV28 and TRBJ2-7; maybe TRBD1 (6 bases). The CDR3 has 12 residues. The germline V gene encodes CDR1 MDHEN and CDR2 SYDVKM. As DNA, the CDR3 is TGTGCCAGCAGTTTAAGGACAGACGATACTGACTTC. The encoded protein is CASSLRTDDTDF.

This chain links TRBV29-1 with TRBJ2-1; TRBD1 agrees at 7 bases. Germline loops: CDR1 SQVTM, CDR2 ANQGSEA. The CDR3 spans 14 residues. CDR3: CKIAGTEDGNEQFF. CDR3 nucleotide sequence: TGCAAGATTGCCGGGACAGAGGATGGTAATGAGCAGTTCTTC.

The sample holds one count of this clone. The J gene is TRBJ2-5, the V gene TRBV7-9; D is perhaps TRBD1 (6 bases). The CDR3 is made up of 12 amino acids. Germline CDR1 is SEHNR and CDR2 is FQNEAQ (reference sequence). V lost 7 bases and J lost 3, with 9 bases in between. CDR3 amino acids: CASTGDEETQYF. CDR3 coding DNA: TGTGCCAGCACAGGGGACGAAGAGACCCAGTACTTC.

For the CDR3, the DNA is TGCGCCAGCAGCTTGTTAGGTGATAGCAATCAGCCCCAGCATTTT. Encoded protein: CASSLLGDSNQPQHF. The chain links TRBV5-1 to TRBJ1-5, with D unclear. The CDR3 consists of 15 residues. Trimming removed 1 base from V and 0 bases from J, with 8 bases in between. Germline loops: CDR1 SGHRS, CDR2 YFSETQ. Full variable domain (rest looked up from reference TRBV5-1 and TRBJ1-5): KAGVTQTPRYLIKTRGQQVTLSCSPISGHRSVSWYQQTPGQGLQFLFEYFSETQRNKGNFPGRFSGRQFSNSRSEMNVSTLELGDSALYLCASSLLGDSNQPQHFGDGTRLSIL.

The chain carries TRBV11-2 and TRBJ2-3; 9 bases align to TRBD1. Losses at the gene ends were 7 bases for V and 3 bases for J; bases not matched to a gene: 2. Germline values: CDR1 SGHAT, CDR2 FQNNGV. CDR3 size: 13 residues. The CDR3 sequence: CASTGQGTDTQYF. CDR3 bases: TGTGCCAGCACCGGACAGGGGACAGATACGCAGTATTTT.

J is TRBJ2-7 and V is TRBV6-5; 11 nucleotides align to TRBD1. J gave up 9 bases and V 0 bases, and 7 bases lay outside the gene matches. Germline loops: CDR1 MNHEY, CDR2 SVGAGI. The CDR3 length is 15 residues. CDR3 sequence (DNA): TGTGCCAGCAGTTACTCCGCGGACAGGGGGCGCGGGCAGTACTTC. This encodes CASSYSADRGRGQYF.

This clone is a singleton in its sample. The V gene is TRBV28, the J gene TRBJ1-2; no definite D call. The CDR3 extends over 11 amino acids. Germline values: CDR1 MDHEN, CDR2 SYDVKM. V dropped 6 bases and J dropped 8 bases, with 10 bases sitting between them. CDR3 in amino acids: CASSPDWGYTF. CDR3 nucleotides: TGTGCCAGCAGCCCAGACTGGGGCTACACCTTC.

The chain uses TRBV14 and TRBJ2-7; maybe TRBD1 (6 bases). From germline, CDR1 is SGHDN and CDR2 FVKESK. The ends were cut back, 3 bases at V and 1 base at J, with 13 bases in the middle. CDR3 size: 15 residues. CDR3 loop: CASSHRDTYSYEQYF. The CDR3 DNA reads as TGTGCCAGCAGCCATCGGGACACTTATTCCTACGAGCAGTACTTC.